This passage covers 4 T cell receptor beta chains from one sample sequenced in a study of cytomegalovirus exposure and HLA in healthy donors. The table came from immunoSEQ multiplex PCR; TCRdb's copy has only in-frame clones and leaves some out. The table lists roughly 300,000 clones, 85% to 90% of them singletons, with over 0.7% in the top ten. The sample consisted of PBMCs. Receptors originate from a woman aged 18-30 years in good health and CMV-seronegative.

This clone turned up a few times. Other DNA sequences within the sample encode an identical CDR3. The V call is TRBV5-1, the J call TRBJ2-7; possibly TRBD1 for D (5 bases). The CDR3 loop spans 13 amino acids. V lost 0 bases and J lost 5, with 9 bases in between. The germline V gene has CDR1 SGHRS and CDR2 YFSETQ. This chain's CDR3 is CASSLEGVNEQYF. DNA of the CDR3: TGCGCCAGCAGCTTGGAAGGGGTGAACGAGCAGTACTTC.

This chain connects TRBV15 to TRBJ1-2; D unresolved. Per germline, CDR1 LNHNV and CDR2 YYDKDF (reference sequence). This CDR3 has 14 residues. V was shortened by 0 bases and J by 2 bases, with 7 bases between the two germline ends. The CDR3 DNA reads as TGTGCCACCAGCAGAGAGGGCAGGAACTATGGCTACACCTTC. This encodes CATSREGRNYGYTF.

The chain couples TRBV29-1 to TRBJ2-3, with 8 bases identical to TRBD2. The CDR3 extends over 14 amino acids. V gave up 7 bases and J gave up 6 bases; unmatched junction bases: 12. Germline lookup yields CDR1 SQVTM and CDR2 ANQGSEA. This chain's CDR3 is CSAAGGPEIDTQYF. The CDR3 nucleotides read TGCAGCGCGGCGGGGGGACCCGAGATTGATACGCAGTATTTT.

CDR3: CASSQDTMGTGGFHEQYF. CDR3 nucleotides: TGCGCCAGCAGCCAAGATACGATGGGGACAGGGGGTTTCCACGAGCAGTACTTC. The chain uses TRBV4-3 and TRBJ2-7; 11 bases line up with TRBD1. Trimming took 0 bases from V and 5 from J; bases not matched to a gene: 12. The CDR3 runs 18 residues. Germline V lookup: CDR1 LGHNA, CDR2 YSLEER.